This TCR beta chain was recorded in a study of cytomegalovirus exposure and HLA in healthy donors. Study details: One earlier analysis, a look at approximately 180 million T cells, found roughly 120 million unique TCR beta sequences.

The germline CDR1 and CDR2 sequences are SGHNT and YYREEE (reference sequence). The V end was cut by 0 bases, the J end by 6 bases, with 10 bases between. The CDR3 spans 13 residues. This PCR relied on a set of 60 Vbeta primers and 13 Jbeta primers. Sequencing was performed with immunoSEQ multiplex PCR; in TCRdb, only in-frame clones are kept and a portion is missing. There are 75,000 to 95,000 clones in the sample; 65% to 85% occur only once, and under 2.5% lies in the top ten. This clone came up once. Antigen specificity is unknown. General study results and limits: Per a later analysis, roughly 17,000 TCR beta sequences showed association with HLA alleles at 0.05 false discovery rate. Excluded were some V segments that proved indistinguishable, including TRBV6-2 and TRBV6-3. Among TCR sequences, most were rare, though some public TCRs appeared in many donors.

This receptor was taken from a man aged 18 to 29 in good health and CMV-seronegative. The chain couples TRBV5-4 to TRBJ2-7; D gene unclear. The sample was PBMCs. The DNA for the CDR3 is TGTGCCAGCAGCTTGGACCCTGCCGGCGAGCAGTACTTC. This sequence encodes CASSLDPAGEQYF.